What follows describes a single TCR beta chain. This sample stems from a study of blood T cell repertoires in COVID-19. Study summary: There were acute and convalescent COVID-19 samples, and they came from the United States, Italy and Spain. Nucleic acid was either cDNA or gDNA, and it came from T cells, B-cell-depleted T cells, or PBMCs.

There are 14 residues in the CDR3. The germline V and J ends were trimmed by 6 bases and 4 bases, with 15 bases remaining between them. From germline, CDR1 is MDHEN and CDR2 SYDVKM. The assay was immunoSEQ multiplex PCR, and TCRdb's table has in-frame clones only and misses some. The table has 40,000 to 50,000 clones, roughly four fifths seen once. The sample consisted of peripheral blood. The clonotype comes from a man aged 35 to 55 with active or convalescent COVID-19. V gene TRBV28 combines with J gene TRBJ1-2; the D gene is possibly TRBD1 (5 bases). CDR3 amino acids: CASSPGGGGYGYTF. The CDR3 coding sequence is TGTGCCAGCAGCCCCGGCGGGGGAGGCTATGGCTACACCTTC.